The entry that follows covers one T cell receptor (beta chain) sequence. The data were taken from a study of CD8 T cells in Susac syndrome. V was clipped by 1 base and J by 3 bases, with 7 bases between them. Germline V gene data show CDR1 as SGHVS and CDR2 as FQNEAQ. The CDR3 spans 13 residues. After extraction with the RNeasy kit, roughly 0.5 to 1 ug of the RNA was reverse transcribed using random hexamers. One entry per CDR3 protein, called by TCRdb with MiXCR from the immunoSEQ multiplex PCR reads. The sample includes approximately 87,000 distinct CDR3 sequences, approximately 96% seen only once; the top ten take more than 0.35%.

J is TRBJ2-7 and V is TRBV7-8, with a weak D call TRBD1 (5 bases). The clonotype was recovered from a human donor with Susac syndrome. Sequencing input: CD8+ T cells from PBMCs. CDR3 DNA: TGTGCCAGCAGCTTAGAGGACATCTACGAGCAGTACGTC. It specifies CASSLEDIYEQYV.